These 4 T cell receptor beta chains were sequenced from one sample in a study of OX40 agonist ivuxolimab in advanced cancers. Profiled with immunoSEQ multiplex PCR; TCRdb holds only in-frame clones, not every one. The repertoire holds about 3,500 clones, with more than 90% as singletons. The material was CD4+ or CD8+ T cells sorted from blood, obtained in a trial of the OX40 agonist ivuxolimab. These receptors were taken from an adult with an advanced solid tumor such as melanoma, head and neck, liver or kidney cancer.

This clone occurred once. The rearrangement joins TRBV5-8 to TRBJ2-1; tentatively, D is TRBD1 (6 bases). Germline lookup yields CDR1 SGHTS and CDR2 YDEGEE. Trimming left V 5 bases short and J 5 bases short, with 17 bases between. This CDR3 contains 15 residues. The CDR3 coding sequence is TGTGCCAGCAGATCTACAGGGCGGACCAACAATGAGCAGTTCTTC. Protein product: CASRSTGRTNNEQFF.

The chain uses TRBV28 and TRBJ2-5, with TRBD1 matching over 7 bases. J was trimmed by 0 bases and V by 7 bases; bases with no gene match: 2. This CDR3 is built from 13 residues. The germline V gene has CDR1 MDHEN and CDR2 SYDVKM. The CDR3 is CASKTGYQETQYF. CDR3 sequence (DNA): TGTGCCAGCAAGACAGGGTACCAAGAGACCCAGTACTTC.

This chain links TRBV20-1 with TRBJ2-7; D is unclear. Germline V lookup: CDR1 DFQATT, CDR2 SNEGSKA (reference sequence). The CDR3 totals 11 residues. Trimming stripped 5 bases from V and 4 bases from J, with 9 bases between. The chain's CDR3 is CSAHRSYEQYF. The DNA of the CDR3 is TGCAGTGCTCATCGGAGTTACGAGCAGTACTTC.

This chain joins TRBV6-6 and TRBJ2-7, with D perhaps TRBD2 (5 bases). Trimming removed 0 bases at V and 4 bases at J, with 13 bases between. CDR1 MNHNY and CDR2 SVGAGI come from the germline V gene (reference sequence). The CDR3 is 15 amino acids. In DNA, the CDR3 is TGTGCCAGCAGTTACTCGCGGGTGGCTGGGTACGAGCAGTACTTC. This sequence encodes CASSYSRVAGYEQYF.